This T cell receptor beta chain came from a study of T cell repertoires in cytomegalovirus infection. At the level of the study: CMV infection plus the matching HLA type was flagged by public TCR beta signatures. Study findings and constraints: CMV-specific TCR beta clonotypes restricted by HLA-C dominated the ex vivo response. Summed frequency of public TCR beta families distinguished CMV carriers with the relevant HLA.

TCRdb re-derived calls from the reads in MiXCR, one entry per CDR3 protein. The table has some 600,000 distinct CDR3 sequences, 20% to 25% seen once; the top ten hold 7% to 9%. The sample holds a few counts of this clonotype. Its antigen is currently unknown. Germline CDR1 and CDR2: SGHVS and FQNEAQ. After removal of 5 bases from V and 8 bases from J, the junction contained 7 bases not matched to a gene. The CDR3 has 14 amino acids. This sequence originates from a human donor in good health (CMV status not recorded). Some clones in this sample may be carry-over from other donors' samples. The chain is built from TRBV7-8 and TRBJ1-3; 9 bases line up with TRBD1. Sequencing used CD8+ T cells from PBMCs. In DNA, the CDR3 is TGTGCCAGCAGCCCTCGGGACAGGGCAGACACCATATATTTT. Its protein product is CASSPRDRADTIYF.